The clone carrying this T cell receptor (beta chain) has a count of ten or more. No antigen is known for it. The library came from three nested PCR rounds adapted from ARM-PCR protocols. TCRdb re-called the multiplex PCR reads through MiXCR, storing one row per CDR3 protein. Among 100,000 to 150,000 distinct CDR3 sequences listed, 60% to 70% were seen once. The CDR3 covers 12 residues. V was clipped by 1 base and J by 7 bases, with 8 bases between them. These data come from a study of tumor and adjacent non-tumor tissue in lung cancer. Study summary: Histology: eleven to twelve adenocarcinoma, a couple of squamous cell carcinoma, 1 small cell lung cancer.

The template was RNA from unsorted bulk tissue. Donors were chemotherapy-naive, newly diagnosed lung cancer surgical patients in China, August–November 2014. The study, taken as a whole, reports: Tumor repertoires had a smaller top 100 clone share than normal lung.

The clonotype was recovered from a man aged 25-45 years with non-small cell lung cancer. Sequenced sample: lung tumor tissue. The J gene is TRBJ2-7, the V gene TRBV12-3 or TRBV12-4; D is perhaps TRBD1 (5 bases). CDR3 in amino acids: CASSLETVEQYF. In DNA form, the CDR3 reads TGTGCCAGCAGTTTAGAGACAGTAGAGCAGTACTTC.